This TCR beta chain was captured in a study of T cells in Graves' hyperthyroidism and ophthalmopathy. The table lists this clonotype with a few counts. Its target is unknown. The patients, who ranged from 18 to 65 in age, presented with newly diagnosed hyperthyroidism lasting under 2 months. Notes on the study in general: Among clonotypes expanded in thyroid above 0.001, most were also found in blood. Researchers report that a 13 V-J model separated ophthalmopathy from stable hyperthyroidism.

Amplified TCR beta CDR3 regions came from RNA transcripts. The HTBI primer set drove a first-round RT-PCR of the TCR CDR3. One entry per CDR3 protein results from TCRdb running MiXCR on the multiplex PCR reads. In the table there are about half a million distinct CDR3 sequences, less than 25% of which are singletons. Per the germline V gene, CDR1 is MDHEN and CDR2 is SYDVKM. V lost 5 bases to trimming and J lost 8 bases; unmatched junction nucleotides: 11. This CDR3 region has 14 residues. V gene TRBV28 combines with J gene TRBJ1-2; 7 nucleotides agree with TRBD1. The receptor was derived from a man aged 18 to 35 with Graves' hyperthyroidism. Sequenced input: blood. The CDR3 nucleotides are TGTGCCAGCAGTACCCCAGGACAGGTCGGAGGCTACACCTTC. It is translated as CASSTPGQVGGYTF.